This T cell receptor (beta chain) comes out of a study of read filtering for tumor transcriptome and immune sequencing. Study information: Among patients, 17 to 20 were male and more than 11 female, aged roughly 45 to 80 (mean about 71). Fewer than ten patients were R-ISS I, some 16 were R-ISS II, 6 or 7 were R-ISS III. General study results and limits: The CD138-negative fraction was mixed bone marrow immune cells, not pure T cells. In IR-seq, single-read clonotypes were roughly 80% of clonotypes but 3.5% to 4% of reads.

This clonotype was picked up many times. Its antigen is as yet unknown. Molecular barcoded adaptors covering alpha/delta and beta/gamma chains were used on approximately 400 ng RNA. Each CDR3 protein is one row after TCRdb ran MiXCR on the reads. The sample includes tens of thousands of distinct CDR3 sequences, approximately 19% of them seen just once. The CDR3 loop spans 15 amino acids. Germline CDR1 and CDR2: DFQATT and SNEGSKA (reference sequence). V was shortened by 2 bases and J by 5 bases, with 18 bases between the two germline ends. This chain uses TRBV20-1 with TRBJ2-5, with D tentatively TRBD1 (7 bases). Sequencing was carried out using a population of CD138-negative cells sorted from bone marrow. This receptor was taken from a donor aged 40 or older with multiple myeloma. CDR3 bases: TGCAGTGCTAGACCTAGGACGGCAGGGGGGGAGACCCAGTACTTC. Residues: CSARPRTAGGETQYF.